This TCR beta chain is drawn from a study of vaccination effects on CD4 cells after COVID-19. Study results and limitations: Long after vaccination, the clones induced by infection and by vaccine shrank markedly in size. Cross-reaction with common cold coronaviruses was seen in only 1 of 255 vaccine-induced clones from healthy vaccinees.

Clones were sequenced by immunoSEQ multiplex PCR, and TCRdb holds only the in-frame ones, with some missing. This table holds 60,000 to 65,000 clones, about 71% found once. A few counts support this clone. Its antigen remains unidentified. Viral peptide pool expansion of antigen-specific CD4+ T cells preceded sequencing in the ViraFEST assay. Following 10 days of culture, CD4+ T cells were isolated. Having tested negative for nucleocapsid antibodies, the vaccine recipients showed no prior SARS-CoV-2 infection. Around 2.2 million PBMC per well received 10 IU/ml IL-2 and around 11 ug/ml peptides in culture. IL-2 medium supplanted half the medium on days 3 and 7. The sequencing used CD4+ T cells from PBMCs cultured with HCoV-OC43 spike peptides, collected before COVID-19 vaccination. As to subset: HCoV-OC43 spike overlapping peptide pool stimulation. This TCR was recovered from a human donor who received a COVID-19 vaccine.

For the CDR3, the DNA is TGTGCCAGTAGTGTAAGACAGGGAGGTAACCAGCCCCAGCATTTT. Translation gives CASSVRQGGNQPQHF. The J gene is TRBJ1-5, the V gene TRBV19, with 7 bases matching TRBD1. V lost 5 bases, J lost 7 bases, and 11 bases stayed unmatched. Germline assignment: CDR1 LNHDA and CDR2 SQIVND (reference sequence). This CDR3 has 15 amino acids.